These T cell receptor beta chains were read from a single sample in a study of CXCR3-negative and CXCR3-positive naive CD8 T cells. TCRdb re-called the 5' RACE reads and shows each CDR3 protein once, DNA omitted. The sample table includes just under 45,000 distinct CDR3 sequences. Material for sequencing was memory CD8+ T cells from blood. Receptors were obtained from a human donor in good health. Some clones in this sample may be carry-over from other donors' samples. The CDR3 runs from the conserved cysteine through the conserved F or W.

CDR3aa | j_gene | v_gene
CASSLGGRLDEQYF | TRBJ2-7 | TRBV13
CASSEWRHNQPQHF | TRBJ1-5 | TRBV2
CSATLPNLGSGEPFF | TRBJ2-2 | TRBV20-1
CASSGSGTTGELFF | TRBJ2-2 | TRBV6-4
CATIERGRNTEAFF | TRBJ1-1 | TRBV15
CASSGQGENSPLHF | TRBJ1-6 | TRBV21-1
CSVEDSYNEQFF | TRBJ2-1 | TRBV29-1
CASSPPDRETEAFF | TRBJ1-1 | TRBV12-3/TRBV12-4
CSVDLELVETQYF | TRBJ2-5 | TRBV29-1
CSAPTGETEAFF | TRBJ1-1 | TRBV20-1
CASSLRPGDSYGYTF | TRBJ1-2 | TRBV5-4
CASSYSTPGNQPQHF | TRBJ1-5 | TRBV6-6
CASSLSAIGGELFF | TRBJ2-2 | TRBV28